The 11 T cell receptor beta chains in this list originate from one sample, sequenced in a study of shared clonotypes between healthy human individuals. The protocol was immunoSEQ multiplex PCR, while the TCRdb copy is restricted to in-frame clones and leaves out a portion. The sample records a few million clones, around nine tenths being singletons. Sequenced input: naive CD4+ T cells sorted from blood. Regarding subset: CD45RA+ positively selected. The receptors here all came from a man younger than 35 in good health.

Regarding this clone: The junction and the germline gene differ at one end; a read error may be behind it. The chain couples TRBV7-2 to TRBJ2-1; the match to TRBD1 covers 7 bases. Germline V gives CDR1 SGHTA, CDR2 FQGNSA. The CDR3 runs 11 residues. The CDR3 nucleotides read TGTGCCAGCAGCTCTGGACTCACAGGGGTCTTC. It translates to CASSSGLTGVF. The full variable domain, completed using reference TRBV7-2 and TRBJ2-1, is GAGVSQSPSNKVTEKGKDVELRCDPISGHTALYWYRQSLGQGLEFLIYFQGNSAPDKSGLPSDRFSAERTGGSVSTLTIQRTQQEDSAVYLCASSSGLTGVFGPGTRLTVL.

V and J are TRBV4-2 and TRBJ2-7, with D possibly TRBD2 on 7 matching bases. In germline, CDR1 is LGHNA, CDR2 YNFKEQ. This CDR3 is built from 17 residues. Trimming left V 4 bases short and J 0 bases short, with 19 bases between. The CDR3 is CASSPAGGAGASYEQYF. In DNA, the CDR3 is TGTGCCAGCAGCCCCGCGGGTGGTGCGGGGGCCTCCTACGAGCAGTACTTC.

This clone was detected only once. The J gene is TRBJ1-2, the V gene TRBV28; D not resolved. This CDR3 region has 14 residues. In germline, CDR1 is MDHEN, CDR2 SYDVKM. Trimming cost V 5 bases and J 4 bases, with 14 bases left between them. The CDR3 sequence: CASSPPARSYGYTF. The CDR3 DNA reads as TGTGCCAGCAGTCCCCCGGCACGGAGCTATGGCTACACCTTC.

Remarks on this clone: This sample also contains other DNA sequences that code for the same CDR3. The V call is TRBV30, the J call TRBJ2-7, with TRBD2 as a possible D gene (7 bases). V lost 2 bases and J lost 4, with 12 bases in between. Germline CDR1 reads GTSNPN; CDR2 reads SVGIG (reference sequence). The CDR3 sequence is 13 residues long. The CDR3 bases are TGTGCCTGGAGTCGGCGGGGGCTGTACGAGCAGTACTTC. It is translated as CAWSRRGLYEQYF.

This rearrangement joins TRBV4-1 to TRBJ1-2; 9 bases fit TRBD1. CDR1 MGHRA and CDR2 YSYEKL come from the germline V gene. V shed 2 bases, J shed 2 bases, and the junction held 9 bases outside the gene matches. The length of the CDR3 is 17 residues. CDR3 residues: CASSQRGSTGGNYGYTF. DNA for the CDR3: TGCGCCAGCAGCCAAAGGGGATCGACAGGGGGGAACTATGGCTACACCTTC.

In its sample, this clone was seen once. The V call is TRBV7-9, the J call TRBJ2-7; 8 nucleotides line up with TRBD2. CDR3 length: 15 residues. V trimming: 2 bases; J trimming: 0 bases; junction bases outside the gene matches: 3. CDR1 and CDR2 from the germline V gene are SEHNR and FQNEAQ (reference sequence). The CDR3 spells CASSLTGGPSYEQYF. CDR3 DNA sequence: TGTGCCAGCAGCTTAACGGGGGGGCCCTCCTACGAGCAGTACTTC.

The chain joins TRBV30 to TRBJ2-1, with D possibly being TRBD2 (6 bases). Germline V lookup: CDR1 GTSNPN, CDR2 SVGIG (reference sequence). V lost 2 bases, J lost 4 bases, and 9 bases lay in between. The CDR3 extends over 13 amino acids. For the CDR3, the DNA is TGTGCCTGGAGTTCGGGGGAATACAATGAGCAGTTCTTC. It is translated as CAWSSGEYNEQFF. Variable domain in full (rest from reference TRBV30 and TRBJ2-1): SQTIHQWPATLVQPVGSPLSLECTVEGTSNPNLYWYRQAAGRGLQLLFYSVGIGQISSEVPQNLSASRPQDRQFILSSKKLLLSDSGFYLCAWSSGEYNEQFFGPGTRLTVL.

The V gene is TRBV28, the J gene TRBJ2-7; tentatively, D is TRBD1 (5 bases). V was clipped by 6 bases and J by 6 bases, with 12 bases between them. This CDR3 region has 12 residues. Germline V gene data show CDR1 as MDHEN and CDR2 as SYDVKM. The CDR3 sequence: CASRKDQGEQYF. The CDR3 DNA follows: TGTGCCAGCAGAAAGGACCAGGGCGAGCAGTACTTC.

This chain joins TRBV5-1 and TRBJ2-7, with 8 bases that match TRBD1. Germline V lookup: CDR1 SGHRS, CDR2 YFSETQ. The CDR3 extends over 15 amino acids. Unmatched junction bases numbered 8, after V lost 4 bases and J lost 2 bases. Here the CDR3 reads CASSAQDRAPYEQYF. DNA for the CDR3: TGCGCCAGCAGCGCCCAGGACAGGGCTCCCTACGAGCAGTACTTC.

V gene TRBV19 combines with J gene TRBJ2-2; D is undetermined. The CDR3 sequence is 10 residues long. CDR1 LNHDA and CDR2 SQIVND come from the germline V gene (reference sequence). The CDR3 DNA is TGTGCGAGTCCCCACGGGGAGCTGTTTTTT. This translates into CASPHGELFF.

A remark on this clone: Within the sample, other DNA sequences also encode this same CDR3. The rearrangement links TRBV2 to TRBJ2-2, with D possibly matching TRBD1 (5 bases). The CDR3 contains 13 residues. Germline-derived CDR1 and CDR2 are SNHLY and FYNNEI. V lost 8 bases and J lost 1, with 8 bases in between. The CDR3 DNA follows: TGTGCCAGCCGAGGACAGAACACCGGGGAGCTGTTTTTT. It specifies CASRGQNTGELFF. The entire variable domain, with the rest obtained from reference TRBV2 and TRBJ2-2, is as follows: EPEVTQTPSHQVTQMGQEVILRCVPISNHLYFYWYRQILGQKVEFLVSFYNNEISEKSEIFDDQFSVERPDGSNFTLKIRSTKLEDSAMYFCASRGQNTGELFFGEGSRLTVL.